Only one count was recorded for the clone carrying this TCR beta chain. Its antigen is unidentified. Germline CDR1 is SGHAT and CDR2 is FQNNGV. Trimming shortened V by 1 base and J by 6 bases, and 18 bases separated the two germline ends. CDR3 length: 17 residues. This entry belongs to a study of shared clonotypes between healthy human individuals. Generated by immunoSEQ multiplex PCR, the TCRdb table keeps only in-frame clones and is missing some. The sample includes about 1.5 million clones, 98% of them seen just once. General observations from the study: The expectation was that sequencing depth would affect clonotype sharing among donors.

The clonotype was recovered from a man aged 30-40 years in good health. The chain links TRBV11-2 to TRBJ2-2; D possibly uses TRBD1 or TRBD2 (6 bases each). Sequencing was performed on naive CD4+ T cells sorted from blood. Sample subset: CD45RA+ positively selected. The CDR3 region has the DNA TGTGCCAGCAGCTTAGCCGGCTGGGGGGCTGAGGCCGGGGAGCTGTTTTTT. Amino acids: CASSLAGWGAEAGELFF.